The T cell receptor beta chain described here comes from a study of T cell responses to AZD1222 COVID-19 vaccine. Study outcomes and limitations: Baseline serology detected seropositivity in only a handful of AZD1222 recipients. Every sample of the repertoires postdated the peak T cell response. Regions 160-218 and 743-854 held dominance among vaccine-associated CD4 TCRs, which spanned spike.

Measured with immunoSEQ multiplex PCR; TCRdb has only the in-frame clones, and not every one. The profile shows around 110,000 clones, approximately 85% of them singletons. About this clone: Its target is not known.

Trimming cost V 6 bases and J 3 bases; bases outside gene matches: 5. The germline gives CDR1 SGHDN, CDR2 FVKESK. This CDR3 has 13 residues. The receptor was derived from an adult in good health. This sequence joins TRBV14 and TRBJ2-7; 7 bases are shared with TRBD1. The specimen comprised peripheral blood, sampled on day 0 of MenACWY control vaccination. For the CDR3, the DNA is TGTGCCAGCAGTTTCAACAGGGGCTACGAGCAGTACTTC. This codes for CASSFNRGYEQYF. Combining the CDR3 with reference TRBV14 and TRBJ2-7 gives the whole variable domain EAGVTQFPSHSVIEKGQTVTLRCDPISGHDNLYWYRRVMGKEIKFLLHFVKESKQDESGMPNNRFLAERTGGTYSTLKVQPAELEDSGVYFCASSFNRGYEQYFGPGTRLTVT.